This T cell receptor (beta chain) was sequenced for a study of T cells expressing NK-cell markers. Reanalyzing the 5' RACE reads, TCRdb keeps one entry per CDR3 protein, without DNA. This listing includes 250,000 to 300,000 distinct CDR3 sequences. Looked up from germline, CDR1 is MDHEN and CDR2 is SYDVKM. The CDR3 has 13 residues. This sequence was found in a man aged 18 to 30 in good health. The sample was blood T cells: a sorted CD56 or NKG2C T cell subset, CD4+ or CD8+ T cells, or bulk PBMC T cells (not recorded which). The chain combines TRBV28 with TRBJ2-2; TCRdb gives TRBD1 as the D gene, but with no DNA this cannot be confirmed. CDR3 sequence reads: CASTAQLTGELFF. The complete variable domain, with remaining parts taken from reference TRBV28 and TRBJ2-2, reads DVKVTQSSRYLVKRTGEKVFLECVQDMDHENMFWYRQDPGLGLRLIYFSYDVKMKEKGDIPEGYSVSREKKERFSLILESASTNQTSMYLCASTAQLTGELFFGEGSRLTVL.